This TCR beta chain was sequenced for a study of blood T cell repertoires in COVID-19. Study context: Both acute and convalescent COVID-19 samples were obtained from the United States, Italy and Spain. T cells, B-cell-depleted T cells, or PBMCs provided the cDNA or gDNA that served as material.

The repertoire was sequenced with immunoSEQ multiplex PCR; TCRdb's copy has only in-frame clones and lacks some. Of tens of thousands of clones listed, over 80% are singletons. Trimming removed 4 bases from V and 7 bases from J, with 7 bases in between. Germline CDR1 MNHEY, CDR2 SVGEGT. The CDR3 is 11 amino acids. Sequenced sample: peripheral blood. The receptor was isolated from a woman aged 55-75 years with acute or convalescent COVID-19. This chain joins TRBV6-2 or TRBV6-3 and TRBJ1-1, with TRBD1 as a possible D gene (5 bases). CDR3 bases: TGTGCCAGCAGTTCCGACAGTGAAGCTTTCTTT. Translated, it gives CASSSDSEAFF.